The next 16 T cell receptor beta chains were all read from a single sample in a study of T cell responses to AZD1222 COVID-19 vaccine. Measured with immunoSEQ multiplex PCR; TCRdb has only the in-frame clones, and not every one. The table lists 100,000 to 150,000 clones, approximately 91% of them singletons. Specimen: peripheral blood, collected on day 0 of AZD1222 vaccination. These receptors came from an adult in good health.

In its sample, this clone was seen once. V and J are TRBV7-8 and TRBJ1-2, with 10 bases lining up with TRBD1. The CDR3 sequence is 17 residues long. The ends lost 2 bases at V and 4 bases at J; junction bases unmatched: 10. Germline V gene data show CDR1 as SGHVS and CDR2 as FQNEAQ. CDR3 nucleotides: TGTGCCAGCAGCTTATCCACCGGGACAGGGGTTGTCTATGGCTACACCTTC. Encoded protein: CASSLSTGTGVVYGYTF.

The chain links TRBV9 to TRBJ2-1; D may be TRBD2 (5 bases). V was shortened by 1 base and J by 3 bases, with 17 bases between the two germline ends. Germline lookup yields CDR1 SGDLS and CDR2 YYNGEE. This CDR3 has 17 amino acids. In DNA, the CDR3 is TGTGCCAGCAGCGTATTTGCATTGGAGGACCACTACAATGAGCAGTTCTTC. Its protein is CASSVFALEDHYNEQFF.

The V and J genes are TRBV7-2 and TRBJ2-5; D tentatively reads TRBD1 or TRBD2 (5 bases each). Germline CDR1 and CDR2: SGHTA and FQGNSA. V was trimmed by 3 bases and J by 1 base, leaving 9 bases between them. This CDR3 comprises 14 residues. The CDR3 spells CASSFRGRQETQYF. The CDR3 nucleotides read TGTGCCAGCAGCTTCCGGGGCCGCCAAGAGACCCAGTACTTC.

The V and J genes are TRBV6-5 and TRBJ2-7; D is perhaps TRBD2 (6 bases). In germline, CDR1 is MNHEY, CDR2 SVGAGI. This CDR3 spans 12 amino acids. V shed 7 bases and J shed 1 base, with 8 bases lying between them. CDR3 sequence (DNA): TGTGCCAGCACCCGGGAGTCCTACGAGCAGTACTTC. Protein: CASTRESYEQYF.

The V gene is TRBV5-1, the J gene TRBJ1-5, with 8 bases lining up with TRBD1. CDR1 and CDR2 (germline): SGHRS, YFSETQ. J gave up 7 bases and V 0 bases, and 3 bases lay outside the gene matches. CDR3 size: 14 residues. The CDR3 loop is CASSLGTGSQPQHF. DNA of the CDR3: TGCGCCAGCAGCTTGGGGACAGGGAGCCAGCCCCAGCATTTT. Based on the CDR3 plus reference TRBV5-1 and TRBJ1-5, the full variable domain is KAGVTQTPRYLIKTRGQQVTLSCSPISGHRSVSWYQQTPGQGLQFLFEYFSETQRNKGNFPGRFSGRQFSNSRSEMNVSTLELGDSALYLCASSLGTGSQPQHFGDGTRLSIL.

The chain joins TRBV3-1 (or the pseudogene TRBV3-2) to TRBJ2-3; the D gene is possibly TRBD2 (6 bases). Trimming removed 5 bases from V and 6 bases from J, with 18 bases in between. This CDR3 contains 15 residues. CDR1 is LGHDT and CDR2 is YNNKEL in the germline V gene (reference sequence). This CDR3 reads CASSLTSGTLDTQYF. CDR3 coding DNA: TGTGCCAGCAGCTTGACTAGTGGGACTCTGGATACGCAGTATTTT.

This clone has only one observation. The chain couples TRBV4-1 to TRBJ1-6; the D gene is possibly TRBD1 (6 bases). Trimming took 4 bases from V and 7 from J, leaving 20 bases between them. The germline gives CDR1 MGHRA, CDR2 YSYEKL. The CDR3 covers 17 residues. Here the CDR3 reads CASSPLSNQGRNSPLHF. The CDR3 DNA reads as TGCGCCAGCAGCCCCCTGTCGAACCAGGGGCGAAATTCACCCCTCCACTTT.

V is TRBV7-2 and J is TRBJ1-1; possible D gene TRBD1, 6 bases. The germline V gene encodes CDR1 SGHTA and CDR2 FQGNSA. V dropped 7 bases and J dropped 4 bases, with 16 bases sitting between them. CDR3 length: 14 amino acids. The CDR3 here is CASTPGGGGTEAFF. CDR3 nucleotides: TGTGCCAGCACTCCGGGGGGCGGTGGCACTGAAGCTTTCTTT.

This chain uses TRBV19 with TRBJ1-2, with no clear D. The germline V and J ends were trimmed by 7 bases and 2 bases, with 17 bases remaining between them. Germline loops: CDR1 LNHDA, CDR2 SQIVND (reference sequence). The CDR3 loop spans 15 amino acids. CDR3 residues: CASTPSTAGNYGYTF. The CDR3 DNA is TGTGCCAGTACTCCCTCAACCGCCGGAAACTATGGCTACACCTTC.

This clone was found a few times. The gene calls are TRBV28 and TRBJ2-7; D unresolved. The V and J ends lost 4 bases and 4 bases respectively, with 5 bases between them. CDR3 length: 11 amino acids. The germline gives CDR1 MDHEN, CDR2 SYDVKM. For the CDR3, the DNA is TGTGCCAGCAGTTCGATGTACGAGCAGTACTTC. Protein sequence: CASSSMYEQYF.

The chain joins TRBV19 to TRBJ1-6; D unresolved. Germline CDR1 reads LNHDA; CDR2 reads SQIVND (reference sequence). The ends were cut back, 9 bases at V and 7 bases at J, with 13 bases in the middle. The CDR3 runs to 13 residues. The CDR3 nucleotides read TGTGCCAGCACAACTTACCAAAATTCACCCCTCCACTTT. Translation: CASTTYQNSPLHF.

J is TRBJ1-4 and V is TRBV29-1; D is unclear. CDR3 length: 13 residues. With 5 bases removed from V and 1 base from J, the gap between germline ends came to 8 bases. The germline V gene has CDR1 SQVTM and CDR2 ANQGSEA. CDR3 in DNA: TGCAGCGTTCGGGCGATAACTAATGAAAAACTGTTTTTT. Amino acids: CSVRAITNEKLFF. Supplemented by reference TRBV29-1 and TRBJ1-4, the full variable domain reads SAVISQKPSRDICQRGTSLTIQCQVDSQVTMMFWYRQQPGQSLTLIATANQGSEATYESGFVIDKFPISRPNLTFSTLTVSNMSPEDSSIYLCSVRAITNEKLFFGSGTQLSVL.

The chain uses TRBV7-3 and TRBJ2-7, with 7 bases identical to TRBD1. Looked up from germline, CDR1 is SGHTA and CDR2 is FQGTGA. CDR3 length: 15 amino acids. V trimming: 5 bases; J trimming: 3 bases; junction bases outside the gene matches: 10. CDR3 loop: CASSPSQGPYYEQYF. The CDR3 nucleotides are TGTGCCAGCAGCCCGTCACAGGGGCCTTACTACGAGCAGTACTTC. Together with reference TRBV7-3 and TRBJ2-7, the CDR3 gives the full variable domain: GAGVSQTPSNKVTEKGKYVELRCDPISGHTALYWYRQSLGQGPEFLIYFQGTGAADDSGLPNDRFFAVRPEGSVSTLKIQRTERGDSAVYLCASSPSQGPYYEQYFGPGTRLTVT.

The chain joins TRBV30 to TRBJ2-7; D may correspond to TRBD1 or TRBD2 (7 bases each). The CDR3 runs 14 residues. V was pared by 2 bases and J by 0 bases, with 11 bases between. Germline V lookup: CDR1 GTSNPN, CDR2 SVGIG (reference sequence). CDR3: CAWSQGGSSYEQYF. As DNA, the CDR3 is TGTGCCTGGAGTCAGGGGGGGAGCTCCTACGAGCAGTACTTC.

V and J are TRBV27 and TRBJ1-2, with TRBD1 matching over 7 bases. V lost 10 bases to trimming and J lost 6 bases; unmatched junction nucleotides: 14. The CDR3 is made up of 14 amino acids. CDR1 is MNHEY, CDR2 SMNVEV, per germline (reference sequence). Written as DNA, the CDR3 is TGTGCCAACCATAGGACAGGTCTTGTGGATGGCTACACCTTC. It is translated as CANHRTGLVDGYTF.

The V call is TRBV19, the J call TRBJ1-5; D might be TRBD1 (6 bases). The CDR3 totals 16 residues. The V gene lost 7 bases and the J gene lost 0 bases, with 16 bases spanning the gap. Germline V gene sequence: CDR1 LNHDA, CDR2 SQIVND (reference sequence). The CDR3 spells CASKGGTPYSNQPQHF. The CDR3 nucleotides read TGTGCCAGTAAGGGGGGGACGCCGTATAGCAATCAGCCCCAGCATTTT.